The present T cell receptor (beta chain) was sequenced within a study of T cell repertoires in cytomegalovirus infection. On the study more broadly: Through public TCR beta signatures, both CMV infection and matching HLA type were indicated.

To note about this clonotype: Antigen unknown.

One entry per CDR3 protein results from TCRdb running MiXCR on the reads. This table holds about 180,000 distinct CDR3 sequences, approximately 21% found once. Study conclusions and caveats: Dominating the ex vivo response were TCR beta clonotypes that were CMV-specific and HLA-C-restricted.

J gave up 6 bases and V 5 bases, and 3 bases lay outside the gene matches. Germline V lookup: CDR1 SGHVS, CDR2 FNYEAQ. There are 12 residues in the CDR3. The sequence was obtained from a human donor in good health (CMV status not recorded). Some clones in this sample may be carry-over from other donors' samples. V and J are TRBV7-6 and TRBJ2-7, with 8 bases identical to TRBD1. The sample consisted of CD8+ T cells from cultured PBMCs, taken from culture after CMV antigen stimulation. The CDR3 sequence: CASSGQGGEQYF. CDR3 in DNA: TGTGCCAGCAGCGGACAGGGAGGCGAGCAGTACTTC.